Each of the 9 T cell receptor beta chains below was sequenced from the same sample in a study of cytomegalovirus exposure and HLA in healthy donors. The PCR was carried out with 60 Vbeta primers and 13 Jbeta primers. Only in-frame clones appear in the TCRdb table, and some are missing; sequencing was by immunoSEQ multiplex PCR. The data contain 150,000 to 200,000 clones, almost 80% of them singletons. The sample was PBMCs. The receptor set was obtained from a male donor in good health and CMV-seronegative.

The V gene is TRBV9, the J gene TRBJ2-1; the match to TRBD2 covers 11 bases. CDR3 length: 15 amino acids. With 0 bases clipped from V and 8 bases from J, the junction kept 4 bases outside the gene matches. CDR1 SGDLS and CDR2 YYNGEE come from the germline V gene. In nucleotides, the CDR3 is TGTGCCAGCAGCGTAGTCGATAGCGGGGGGGATGAGCAGTTCTTC. Residues: CASSVVDSGGDEQFF. The full variable domain, with the rest looked up from reference TRBV9 and TRBJ2-1, is DSGVTQTPKHLITATGQRVTLRCSPRSGDLSVYWYQQSLDQGLQFLIQYYNGEERAKGNILERFSAQQFPDLHSELNLSSLELGDSALYFCASSVVDSGGDEQFFGPGTRLTVL.

This chain links TRBV11-2 with TRBJ2-7; TRBD2 matches at 12 bases. In germline, CDR1 is SGHAT, CDR2 FQNNGV. CDR3 length: 14 amino acids. V trimming: 1 base; J trimming: 6 bases; junction bases outside the gene matches: 1. DNA of the CDR3: TGTGCCAGCAGCTTAGGGACTAGCGGGGTCGAGCAGTACTTC. This sequence encodes CASSLGTSGVEQYF.

This clone was detected only a few times. The CDR3 region is CASSQGRSQGGTDTQYF. The CDR3 DNA sequence: TGCGCCAGCAGCCAAGGTAGAAGCCAGGGGGGCACAGATACGCAGTATTTT. The chain couples TRBV4-1 to TRBJ2-3, with 7 positions matching TRBD1. The V gene's germline CDR1 is MGHRA and CDR2 YSYEKL. Germline trimming cut 1 base from V and 1 base from J; bases unmatched to any gene: 8. The CDR3 has 17 amino acids.

The chain uses TRBV7-8 and TRBJ1-5, with TRBD1 as a possible D gene (5 bases). Trimming removed 8 bases at V and 6 bases at J, with 17 bases between. The CDR3 spans 14 residues. Per germline, CDR1 SGHVS and CDR2 FQNEAQ. This chain's CDR3 is CASGAQGVSQPQHF. CDR3 in DNA: TGTGCCAGCGGCGCCCAGGGCGTGAGTCAGCCCCAGCATTTT.

The chain combines TRBV9 with TRBJ1-2; possible D gene TRBD1, 5 bases. Trimming cost V 0 bases and J 3 bases, with 12 bases left between them. The CDR3 loop spans 15 amino acids. CDR1 is SGDLS, CDR2 YYNGEE, per germline. The DNA of the CDR3 is TGTGCCAGCAGCGTAGACGGCGGACAAGACTATGGCTACACCTTC. It is translated as CASSVDGGQDYGYTF.

This clone was recorded once. CDR3 coding DNA: TGTGCCAGTAGTCCCGGCTCTGGGGCCAACGTCCTGACTTTC. It translates to CASSPGSGANVLTF. This sequence joins TRBV19 and TRBJ2-6; D remains unclear. CDR3 length equals 14 residues. Germline lookup yields CDR1 LNHDA and CDR2 SQIVND (reference sequence). V was cut by 5 bases and J by 0 bases, with 5 bases left in between. Full variable domain (missing parts from reference TRBV19 and TRBJ2-6): DGGITQSPKYLFRKEGQNVTLSCEQNLNHDAMYWYRQDPGQGLRLIYYSQIVNDFQKGDIAEGYSVSREKKESFPLTVTSAQKNPTAFYLCASSPGSGANVLTFGAGSRLTVL.

V and J are TRBV19 and TRBJ2-7; 9 positions agree with TRBD2. Germline assignment: CDR1 LNHDA and CDR2 SQIVND (reference sequence). V gave up 0 bases and J gave up 2 bases; unmatched junction bases: 5. This CDR3 region has 16 residues. CDR3 sequence reads: CASSIEQREDPYEQYF. The CDR3 nucleotides read TGTGCCAGTAGTATAGAGCAGCGGGAGGATCCCTACGAGCAGTACTTC.

The gene calls are TRBV4-3 and TRBJ2-1, with TRBD2 as a possible D gene (6 bases). Germline loops: CDR1 LGHNA, CDR2 YSLEER. The germline V and J ends were trimmed by 4 bases and 5 bases, with 12 bases remaining between them. There are 14 residues in the CDR3. CDR3: CASSPTGRNNEQFF. CDR3 coding DNA: TGCGCCAGCAGCCCGACGGGGAGGAACAATGAGCAGTTCTTC.

The CDR3 DNA reads as TGTGCCAGCAGCTTAGTTGGCGGGAGGGCCCACAATGAGCAGTTCTTC. It translates to CASSLVGGRAHNEQFF. The chain employs TRBV11-3 and TRBJ2-1; 9 nucleotides match TRBD2. Losses at the gene ends were 1 base for V and 5 bases for J; bases not matched to a gene: 6. The CDR3 has 16 residues. CDR1 and CDR2 from the germline V gene are SGHNT and YENEEA.